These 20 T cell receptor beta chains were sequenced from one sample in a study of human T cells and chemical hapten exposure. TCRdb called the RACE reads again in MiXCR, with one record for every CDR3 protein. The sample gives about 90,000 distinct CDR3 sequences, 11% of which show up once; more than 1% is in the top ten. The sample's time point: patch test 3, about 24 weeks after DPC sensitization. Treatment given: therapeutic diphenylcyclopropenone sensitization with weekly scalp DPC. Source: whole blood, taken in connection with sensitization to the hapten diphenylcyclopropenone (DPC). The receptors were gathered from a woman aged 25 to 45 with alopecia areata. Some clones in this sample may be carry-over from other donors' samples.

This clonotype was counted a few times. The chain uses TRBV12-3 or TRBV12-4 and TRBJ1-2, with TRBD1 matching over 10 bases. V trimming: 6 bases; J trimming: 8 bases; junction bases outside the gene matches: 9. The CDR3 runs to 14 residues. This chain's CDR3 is CASRPTGTGDGYTF. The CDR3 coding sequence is TGTGCCAGCAGACCAACCGGGACAGGGGACGGCTACACCTTC.

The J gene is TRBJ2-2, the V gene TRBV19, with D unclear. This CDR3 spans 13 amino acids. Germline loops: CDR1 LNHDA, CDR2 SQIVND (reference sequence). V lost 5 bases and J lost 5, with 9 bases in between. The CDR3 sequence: CASSAKFTGELFF. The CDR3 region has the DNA TGTGCCAGTAGTGCGAAGTTTACCGGGGAGCTGTTTTTT. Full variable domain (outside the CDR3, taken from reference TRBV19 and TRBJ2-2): DGGITQSPKYLFRKEGQNVTLSCEQNLNHDAMYWYRQDPGQGLRLIYYSQIVNDFQKGDIAEGYSVSREKKESFPLTVTSAQKNPTAFYLCASSAKFTGELFFGEGSRLTVL.

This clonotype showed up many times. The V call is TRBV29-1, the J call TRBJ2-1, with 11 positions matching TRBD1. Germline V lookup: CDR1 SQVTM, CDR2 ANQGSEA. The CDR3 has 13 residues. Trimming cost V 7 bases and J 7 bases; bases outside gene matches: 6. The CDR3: CSARGQGVNEQFF. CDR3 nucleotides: TGCAGCGCCCGGGGACAGGGGGTAAATGAGCAGTTCTTC.

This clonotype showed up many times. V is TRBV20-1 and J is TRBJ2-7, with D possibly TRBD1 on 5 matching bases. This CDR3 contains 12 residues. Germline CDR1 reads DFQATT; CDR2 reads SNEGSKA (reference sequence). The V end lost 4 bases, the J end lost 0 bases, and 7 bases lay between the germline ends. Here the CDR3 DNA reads TGCAGTGCTACAGGGAACTCCTACGAGCAGTACTTC. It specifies CSATGNSYEQYF.

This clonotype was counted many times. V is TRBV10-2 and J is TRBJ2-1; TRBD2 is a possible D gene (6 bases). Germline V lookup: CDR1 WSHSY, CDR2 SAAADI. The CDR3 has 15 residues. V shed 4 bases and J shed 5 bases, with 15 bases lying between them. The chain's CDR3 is CASSGGQRVDNEQFF. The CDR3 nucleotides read TGCGCCAGCAGTGGGGGCCAGCGGGTTGACAATGAGCAGTTCTTC.

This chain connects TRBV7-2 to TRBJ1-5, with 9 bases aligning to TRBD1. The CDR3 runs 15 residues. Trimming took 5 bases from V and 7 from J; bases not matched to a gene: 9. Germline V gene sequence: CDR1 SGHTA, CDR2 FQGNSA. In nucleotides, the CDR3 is TGTGCCAGCAGCGCAGCCGGACAGGGGTGGCAGCCCCAGCATTTT. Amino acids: CASSAAGQGWQPQHF.

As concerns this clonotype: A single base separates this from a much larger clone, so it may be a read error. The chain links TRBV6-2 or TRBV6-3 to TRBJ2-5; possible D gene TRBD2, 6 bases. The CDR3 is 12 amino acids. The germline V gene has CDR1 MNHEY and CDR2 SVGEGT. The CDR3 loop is CASSPGGETRYF. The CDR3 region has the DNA TGTGCCAGCAGCCCCGGAGGGGAGACCCGGTACTTC.

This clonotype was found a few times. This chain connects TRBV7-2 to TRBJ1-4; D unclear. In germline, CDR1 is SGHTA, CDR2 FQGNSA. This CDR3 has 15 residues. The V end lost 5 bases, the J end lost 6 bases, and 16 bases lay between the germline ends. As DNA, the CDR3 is TGTGCCAGCAGCCCCTACACCCGCGAAGATGAAAAACTGTTTTTT. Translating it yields CASSPYTREDEKLFF.

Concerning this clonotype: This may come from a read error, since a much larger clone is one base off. CDR3 DNA sequence: TGCAGCCCCGTCGGGAGCTACACCTTC. Translation gives CSPVGSYTF. The chain is built from TRBV29-1 and TRBJ1-2; D not certain. There are 9 residues in the CDR3. The germline gives CDR1 SQVTM, CDR2 ANQGSEA. V was trimmed by 8 bases and J by 9 bases, leaving 10 bases between them.

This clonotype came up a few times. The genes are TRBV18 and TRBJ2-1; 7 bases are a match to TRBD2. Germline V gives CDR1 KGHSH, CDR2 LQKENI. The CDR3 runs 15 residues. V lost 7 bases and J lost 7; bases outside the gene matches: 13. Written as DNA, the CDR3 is TGTGCCAGCTTCGGGAGGATGGGGTCGGGGAATGAGCAGTTCTTC. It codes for CASFGRMGSGNEQFF.

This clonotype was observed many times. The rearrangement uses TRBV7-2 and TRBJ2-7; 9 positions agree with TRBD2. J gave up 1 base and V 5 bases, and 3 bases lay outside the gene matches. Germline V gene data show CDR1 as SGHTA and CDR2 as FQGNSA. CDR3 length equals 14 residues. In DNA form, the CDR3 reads TGTGCCAGCAGCCTTAGCGGGAGTTCCTACGAGCAGTACTTC. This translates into CASSLSGSSYEQYF.

CDR3 nucleotides: TGTGCCAGCAGCTTTCGACAGGTAGACAATGAGCAGTTCTTC. Translating gives CASSFRQVDNEQFF. J is TRBJ2-1 and V is TRBV7-9; possible D gene TRBD1, 6 bases. Trimming shortened V by 3 bases and J by 5 bases, and 11 bases separated the two germline ends. Germline CDR1 and CDR2: SEHNR and FQNEAQ (reference sequence). The CDR3 consists of 14 residues. Full variable domain (remainder filled in from reference TRBV7-9 and TRBJ2-1): DTGVSQNPRHKITKRGQNVTFRCDPISEHNRLYWYRQTLGQGPEFLTYFQNEAQLEKSRLLSDRFSAERPKGSFSTLEIQRTEQGDSAMYLCASSFRQVDNEQFFGPGTRLTVL.

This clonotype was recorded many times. The CDR3 bases are TGCAGTGCTAGGGAGCGGCCCCTCCCCTCCTACGAGCAGTACTTC. Its protein product is CSARERPLPSYEQYF. The V gene is TRBV20-1, the J gene TRBJ2-7; D perhaps matches TRBD2 (5 bases). Trimming left V 3 bases short and J 0 bases short, with 15 bases between. The CDR3 runs 15 residues. Germline values: CDR1 DFQATT, CDR2 SNEGSKA (reference sequence).

The CDR3 nucleotides are TGTGCCAGCAGCGTAGGGCCGGGAGGTTGGGGAGAGACCCAGTACTTC. It specifies CASSVGPGGWGETQYF. The rearrangement links TRBV9 to TRBJ2-5; 7 nucleotides align to TRBD2. Germline CDR1 is SGDLS and CDR2 is YYNGEE. This CDR3 has 16 amino acids. V dropped 0 bases and J dropped 4; count of bases not matched to a gene: 9.

Here the CDR3 DNA reads TGTGCCAGCACCCCCCGTGCACCGGGACAGGGAATACCTGAAGCTTTCTTT. This gives the protein CASTPRAPGQGIPEAFF. The V and J genes are TRBV6-5 and TRBJ1-1; 9 positions agree with TRBD1. V lost 7 bases and J lost 6; bases outside the gene matches: 18. From germline, CDR1 is MNHEY and CDR2 SVGAGI. This CDR3 region has 17 residues.

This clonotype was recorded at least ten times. The CDR3 here is CASIQRQVSDQPQHF. CDR3 nucleotides: TGTGCCAGCATCCAACGACAGGTTTCGGATCAGCCCCAGCATTTT. The V and J genes are TRBV27 and TRBJ1-5, with D possibly TRBD1 on 6 matching bases. CDR1 and CDR2 (germline): MNHEY, SMNVEV (reference sequence). The CDR3 is 15 amino acids. The V end was cut by 7 bases, the J end by 5 bases, with 18 bases between.

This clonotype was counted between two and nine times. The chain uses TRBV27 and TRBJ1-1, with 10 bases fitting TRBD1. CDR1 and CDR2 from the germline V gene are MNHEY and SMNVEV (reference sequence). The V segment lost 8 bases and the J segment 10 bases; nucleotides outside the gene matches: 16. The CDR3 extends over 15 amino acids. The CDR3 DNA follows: TGTGCCAGCGGGGGGACAGGGGAAGCCCCCGCGAGAGCTTTCTTT. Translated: CASGGTGEAPARAFF.

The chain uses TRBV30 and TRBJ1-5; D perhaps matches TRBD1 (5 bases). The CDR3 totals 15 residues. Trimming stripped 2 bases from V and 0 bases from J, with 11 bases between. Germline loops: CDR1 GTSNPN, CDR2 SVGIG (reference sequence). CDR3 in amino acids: CAWSLRQNSNQPQHF. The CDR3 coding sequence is TGTGCCTGGAGTTTAAGACAGAATAGCAATCAGCCCCAGCATTTT.

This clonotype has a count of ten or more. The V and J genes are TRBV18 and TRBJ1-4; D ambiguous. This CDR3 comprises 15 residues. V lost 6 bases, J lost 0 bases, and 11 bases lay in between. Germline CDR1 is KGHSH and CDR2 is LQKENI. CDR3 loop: CASSLQEATNEKLFF. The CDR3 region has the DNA TGTGCCAGCTCTCTTCAGGAGGCAACTAATGAAAAACTGTTTTTT.

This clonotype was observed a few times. The CDR3 loop is CASRSIGGSKNIQYF. The CDR3 region has the DNA TGCGCCAGCAGATCCATAGGCGGGAGCAAAAACATTCAGTACTTC. This rearrangement joins TRBV4-1 to TRBJ2-4, with 7 bases fitting TRBD2. CDR3 size: 15 residues. The germline V gene has CDR1 MGHRA and CDR2 YSYEKL. V shed 6 bases, J shed 3 bases, and the junction held 8 bases outside the gene matches.